The 29 T cell receptor beta chains reported below all come from one sample, sequenced in a study of cytomegalovirus exposure and HLA in healthy donors. In the PCR, 60 Vbeta and 13 Jbeta primers were used. TCRdb's copy holds only in-frame clones and misses some; the assay was immunoSEQ multiplex PCR. There are about 170,000 clones in the sample; approximately 81% occur only once, and 0.75% to 0.9% lies in the top ten. Source material: PBMCs. The origin of the receptors is a woman between 18 and 29 years old in good health and CMV-seronegative.

This clone was recorded a few times. The V gene is TRBV13, the J gene TRBJ2-1, with 15 bases matching TRBD2. From germline, CDR1 is PRHDT and CDR2 FYEKMQ (reference sequence). The V gene end was trimmed by 5 bases and the J gene end by 8 bases; junction bases not matched to a gene: 7. The CDR3 has 16 amino acids. The CDR3 DNA reads as TGTGCCAGCAGCCGACGGACTAGCGGGAGGGTGGATGAGCAGTTCTTC. Translated, it gives CASSRRTSGRVDEQFF. The full variable domain, its missing parts supplied by reference TRBV13 and TRBJ2-1, is AAGVIQSPRHLIKEKRETATLKCYPIPRHDTVYWYQQGPGQDPQFLISFYEKMQSDKGSIPDRFSAQQFSDYHSELNMSSLELGDSALYFCASSRRTSGRVDEQFFGPGTRLTVL.

The chain carries TRBV28 and TRBJ2-1; 7 nucleotides agree with TRBD2. Germline CDR1 is MDHEN and CDR2 is SYDVKM. Trimming cost V 5 bases and J 7 bases; bases outside gene matches: 8. The CDR3 loop spans 14 amino acids. The CDR3 region is CASSNSGEGNEQFF. The CDR3 DNA is TGTGCCAGCAGTAACTCCGGGGAGGGGAATGAGCAGTTCTTC.

This clone was seen only once. The chain combines TRBV7-2 with TRBJ2-2; D gene ambiguous. Germline V gene data show CDR1 as SGHTA and CDR2 as FQGNSA. The V end lost 1 base, the J end lost 1 base, and 4 bases lay between the germline ends. This CDR3 region has 14 residues. This CDR3 is CASSLDRNTGELFF. CDR3 coding DNA: TGTGCCAGCAGCTTAGACAGGAACACCGGGGAGCTGTTTTTT.

The J gene is TRBJ1-1, the V gene TRBV5-1; D might be TRBD1 (5 bases). V was pared by 0 bases and J by 1 base, with 7 bases between. Germline-derived CDR1 and CDR2 are SGHRS and YFSETQ. This CDR3 region has 14 residues. The CDR3 protein is CASSLGGPNTEAFF. CDR3 nucleotide sequence: TGCGCCAGCAGCTTGGGGGGCCCGAACACTGAAGCTTTCTTT.

As DNA, the CDR3 is TGCGCCAGCAGCCAGCCGGGCGAGCAGTACTTC. It translates to CASSQPGEQYF. The V and J genes are TRBV4-1 and TRBJ2-7; D not resolved. The V gene lost 3 bases and the J gene lost 6 bases, with 6 bases spanning the gap. Germline-derived CDR1 and CDR2 are MGHRA and YSYEKL. This CDR3 region has 11 residues.

This chain uses TRBV5-4 with TRBJ1-4, with D perhaps matching TRBD1 (5 bases). Trimming left V 1 base short and J 7 bases short, with 11 bases between. Germline loops: CDR1 SGHNT, CDR2 YYREEE (reference sequence). The CDR3 contains 14 residues. The CDR3 loop reads CASSLQGGREKLFF. CDR3 DNA: TGTGCCAGCAGCTTGCAGGGAGGCCGTGAAAAACTGTTTTTT.

The genes are TRBV19 and TRBJ2-7; TRBD1 agrees at 9 bases. This CDR3 has 15 amino acids. The junction had 12 bases not matched to a gene; V was cut back by 5 bases and J by 7 bases. CDR1 and CDR2 (germline): LNHDA, SQIVND (reference sequence). CDR3 loop: CASSLQGALGGEQYF. CDR3 nucleotides: TGTGCCAGTAGTTTACAGGGGGCGCTTGGGGGAGAGCAGTACTTC.

The chain couples TRBV12-2 to TRBJ2-3; the table gives TRBD2 as D, unverified against the DNA. TRBV12-2 is annotated as a pseudogene. The CDR3 extends over 18 amino acids. The CDR3 DNA sequence: TGTGCAAGTCGCTTGAGGGAACAACAACCTACAAGCACAGATACGCAGTATTTT. Translation: CASRLREQQPTSTDTQYF.

This sequence joins TRBV6-5 and TRBJ2-1; D perhaps matches TRBD2 (5 bases). The CDR3 is made up of 16 amino acids. The germline V gene encodes CDR1 MNHEY and CDR2 SVGAGI. Trimming pared 0 bases from V and 0 bases from J, leaving 9 bases between. CDR3 in amino acids: CASSYSGGSSYNEQFF. In DNA, the CDR3 is TGTGCCAGCAGTTACTCAGGCGGGTCCTCCTACAATGAGCAGTTCTTC.

Of note for this clone: The same CDR3 can be traced to other DNA sequences in this sample. V is TRBV7-9 and J is TRBJ1-3; D is undetermined. The CDR3 length is 15 residues. The germline CDR1 and CDR2 sequences are SEHNR and FQNEAQ (reference sequence). The V and J ends lost 1 base and 0 bases respectively, with 7 bases between them. The CDR3 bases are TGTGCCAGCAGCTTAGGAGGGAACTCTGGAAACACCATATATTTT. Translating gives CASSLGGNSGNTIYF.

V is TRBV9 and J is TRBJ2-3; D possibly corresponds to TRBD2 (6 bases). The V gene's germline CDR1 is SGDLS and CDR2 YYNGEE. The V and J ends lost 0 bases and 2 bases respectively, with 19 bases between them. There are 18 residues in the CDR3. The CDR3 nucleotides read TGTGCCAGCAGCGTAGAAATCGGAGGGACGTCATTCACAGATACGCAGTATTTT. Translated: CASSVEIGGTSFTDTQYF.

The V and J genes are TRBV13 and TRBJ2-7, with 10 positions matching TRBD1. Germline V gene data show CDR1 as PRHDT and CDR2 as FYEKMQ (reference sequence). With 4 bases clipped from V and 0 bases from J, the junction kept 9 bases outside the gene matches. The CDR3 has 17 amino acids. The CDR3 region is CASSSNPGQGSSYEQYF. CDR3 in DNA: TGTGCCAGCAGCTCAAATCCGGGACAGGGGAGCTCCTACGAGCAGTACTTC. The full variable domain, with the rest looked up from reference TRBV13 and TRBJ2-7, is AAGVIQSPRHLIKEKRETATLKCYPIPRHDTVYWYQQGPGQDPQFLISFYEKMQSDKGSIPDRFSAQQFSDYHSELNMSSLELGDSALYFCASSSNPGQGSSYEQYFGPGTRLTVT.

This clone came up a few times. The chain couples TRBV7-9 to TRBJ1-4, with TRBD1 matching 7 bases. Trimming cost V 5 bases and J 8 bases; bases outside gene matches: 17. This CDR3 is 17 amino acids long. From germline, CDR1 is SEHNR and CDR2 FQNEAQ (reference sequence). CDR3 sequence: CASSPYTVTGENEKLFF. The CDR3 region has the DNA TGTGCCAGCAGCCCCTATACCGTTACAGGGGAGAACGAAAAACTGTTTTTT.

The genes are TRBV5-1 and TRBJ2-3, with a weak D call TRBD1 (6 bases). This CDR3 is built from 15 residues. V dropped 0 bases and J dropped 2 bases, with 10 bases sitting between them. Germline-derived CDR1 and CDR2 are SGHRS and YFSETQ. CDR3 DNA: TGCGCCAGCAGCTTGGGGACAGCCTACACAGATACGCAGTATTTT. Its protein is CASSLGTAYTDTQYF.

CDR3 loop: CASSSKGASGTDTQYF. In DNA, the CDR3 is TGTGCCAGTAGCTCTAAGGGGGCTAGCGGCACAGATACGCAGTATTTT. The V gene is TRBV19, the J gene TRBJ2-3, with TRBD1 as a possible D gene (7 bases). The CDR3 totals 16 residues. The ends were cut back, 6 bases at V and 1 base at J, with 17 bases in the middle. CDR1 and CDR2 from the germline V gene are LNHDA and SQIVND (reference sequence).

This clone showed up just once. The chain employs TRBV7-2 and TRBJ2-5; D might be TRBD2 (6 bases). The DNA end lines up better with TRBJ2-7; the J call may be wrong. Germline CDR1 is SGHTA and CDR2 is FQGNSA. The CDR3 totals 14 residues. The CDR3 sequence is CASSLAGWSDEQYF. The CDR3 DNA is TGTGCCAGCAGCTTGGCGGGATGGAGTGACGAGCAGTACTTC.

This chain links TRBV10-1 with TRBJ2-1; the match to TRBD2 covers 9 bases. J was trimmed by 1 base and V by 3 bases; bases with no gene match: 4. The CDR3 is made up of 16 amino acids. Germline loops: CDR1 WNHNN, CDR2 SYGVQD (reference sequence). CDR3 protein: CASSDLAGSSYNEQFF. CDR3 coding DNA: TGCGCCAGCAGTGATCTAGCGGGGTCTTCCTACAATGAGCAGTTCTTC.

The genes are TRBV5-6 and TRBJ2-7, with D possibly matching TRBD1 (6 bases). The CDR3 runs to 13 residues. CDR1 is SGHDT and CDR2 is YYEEEE in the germline V gene. V was cut by 6 bases and J by 2 bases, with 12 bases left in between. The CDR3 here is CASNTGWTYEQYF. The CDR3 DNA reads TGTGCCAGCAACACAGGGTGGACCTACGAGCAGTACTTC.

The chain links TRBV30 to TRBJ1-1; D perhaps matches TRBD1 (6 bases). V gave up 2 bases and J gave up 3 bases, with 13 bases separating them. This CDR3 is 14 amino acids long. Germline V gene data show CDR1 as GTSNPN and CDR2 as SVGIG (reference sequence). The CDR3 spells CAWSWGRGYTEAFF. DNA of the CDR3: TGTGCCTGGAGTTGGGGGCGGGGGTACACTGAAGCTTTCTTT. The entire variable domain, with the rest obtained from reference TRBV30 and TRBJ1-1, is as follows: SQTIHQWPATLVQPVGSPLSLECTVEGTSNPNLYWYRQAAGRGLQLLFYSVGIGQISSEVPQNLSASRPQDRQFILSSKKLLLSDSGFYLCAWSWGRGYTEAFFGQGTRLTVV.

This rearrangement joins TRBV4-2 to TRBJ2-5; 7 nucleotides agree with TRBD2. The CDR3 is made up of 14 amino acids. V gave up 1 base and J gave up 3 bases; unmatched junction bases: 2. CDR1 and CDR2 (germline): LGHNA, YNFKEQ. As DNA, the CDR3 is TGTGCCAGCAGCCAAGTTGGGGGGGAAGAGACCCAGTACTTC. Translated: CASSQVGGEETQYF.

This clone was observed a handful of times. The sample contains more than one DNA sequence encoding this CDR3. The V gene is TRBV5-1, the J gene TRBJ1-1; TRBD1 matches at 10 bases. V was pared by 5 bases and J by 1 base, with 2 bases of the junction left unmatched. Germline V gene sequence: CDR1 SGHRS, CDR2 YFSETQ. The CDR3 is 14 residues long. The CDR3 DNA reads as TGCGCCAGCAGAAGGGACAGGGGGAACACTGAAGCTTTCTTT. Its protein is CASRRDRGNTEAFF.

This clone was picked up one time. The chain employs TRBV10-3 and TRBJ1-1, with D uncertain. The CDR3 spans 13 residues. V shed 7 bases and J shed 0 bases, with 9 bases lying between them. Germline assignment: CDR1 ENHRY and CDR2 SYGVKD. The CDR3 reads CAIKEDMNTEAFF. The DNA for the CDR3 is TGTGCCATCAAGGAGGATATGAACACTGAAGCTTTCTTT.

The chain employs TRBV6-5 and TRBJ2-2, with D possibly matching TRBD1 (6 bases). CDR1 and CDR2 from the germline V gene are MNHEY and SVGAGI. V lost 5 bases, J lost 7 bases, and 14 bases lay in between. This CDR3 has 14 residues. The DNA of the CDR3 is TGTGCCAGCAGTAATGACAGGTCCGTCGGGGAGCTGTTTTTT. The encoded protein is CASSNDRSVGELFF.

V and J are TRBV27 and TRBJ2-2, with TRBD2 matching 9 bases. The germline V gene has CDR1 MNHEY and CDR2 SMNVEV (reference sequence). The ends lost 2 bases at V and 2 bases at J; junction bases unmatched: 3. The CDR3 runs 16 residues. The CDR3: CASSLGSGGNTGELFF. CDR3 coding DNA: TGTGCCAGCAGTTTAGGTAGCGGGGGAAACACCGGGGAGCTGTTTTTT.

This clone has a single count. DNA of the CDR3: TGTGCCAGCAGGCCCCGACCGCCGAGGACTGAAGCTTTCTTT. Encoded protein: CASRPRPPRTEAFF. The V and J genes are TRBV28 and TRBJ1-1; D gene unclear. The germline V gene encodes CDR1 MDHEN and CDR2 SYDVKM. V gave up 6 bases and J gave up 5 bases, with 16 bases separating them. CDR3 size: 14 residues.

The rearrangement links TRBV28 to TRBJ1-1; D remains unclear. This CDR3 has 15 residues. The germline CDR1 and CDR2 sequences are MDHEN and SYDVKM. The V end lost 1 base, the J end lost 0 bases, and 9 bases lay between the germline ends. In nucleotides, the CDR3 is TGTGCCAGCAGTTTATCCCAGGCCATGAACACTGAAGCTTTCTTT. This encodes CASSLSQAMNTEAFF.

For this clone: Different DNA sequences within this sample yield the same CDR3. The J gene is TRBJ2-7, the V gene TRBV5-4; TRBD2 aligns across 10 bases. This CDR3 comprises 14 residues. V shed 4 bases, J shed 2 bases, and the junction held 3 bases outside the gene matches. The germline V gene encodes CDR1 SGHNT and CDR2 YYREEE (reference sequence). The DNA of the CDR3 is TGTGCCAGCAGCCAAGGACTAGCGGCCTACGAGCAGTACTTC. Amino acid sequence: CASSQGLAAYEQYF.

The rearrangement uses TRBV7-2 and TRBJ2-4; the match to TRBD2 covers 9 bases. J was trimmed by 9 bases and V by 1 base; bases with no gene match: 4. The CDR3 length is 14 residues. The germline V gene encodes CDR1 SGHTA and CDR2 FQGNSA. This CDR3 is CASSLGGTSSIQYF. DNA of the CDR3: TGTGCCAGCAGCTTAGGTGGGACTAGCAGCATTCAGTACTTC. Based on the CDR3 plus reference TRBV7-2 and TRBJ2-4, the full variable domain is GAGVSQSPSNKVTEKGKDVELRCDPISGHTALYWYRQSLGQGLEFLIYFQGNSAPDKSGLPSDRFSAERTGGSVSTLTIQRTQQEDSAVYLCASSLGGTSSIQYFGAGTRLSVL.

The V gene is TRBV18, the J gene TRBJ1-5; no firm D call. Germline CDR1 KGHSH, CDR2 LQKENI. The CDR3 length is 17 residues. V dropped 3 bases and J dropped 2 bases, with 17 bases sitting between them. The CDR3 loop is CASSPLDRGRGNQPQHF. The CDR3 bases are TGTGCCAGCTCACCCCTAGATCGGGGTAGGGGCAATCAGCCCCAGCATTTT.